The sequence of this T cell receptor (beta chain) was determined in a study of T cells after somatic rescue of genetic block. The CDR3 is 16 amino acids. With V trimmed by 5 bases and J by 3 bases, 11 bases remained unmatched. Germline assignment: CDR1 MDHEN and CDR2 SYDVKM. Sequencing was performed with immunoSEQ multiplex PCR; in TCRdb, only in-frame clones are kept and a portion is missing. The profile covers about 88,000 clones, with 70% to 90% appearing a single time and around 1.6% taken by the ten largest. The sequenced sample consisted of peripheral blood mononuclear cells (PBMCs). The chain couples TRBV28 to TRBJ2-7; 9 nucleotides agree with TRBD2. The sequence was collected from a woman younger than 35. CDR3 sequence: CASSPDSGRPLYEQYF. As DNA, the CDR3 is TGTGCCAGCAGTCCTGACAGCGGGAGGCCCCTCTACGAGCAGTACTTC.